These 20 T cell receptor beta chains share one sample of origin, sequenced in a study of technical replicates of blood from a few donors. The data were produced by immunoSEQ multiplex PCR, yet TCRdb's version contains in-frame clones alone and is incomplete. The data show 55,000 to 85,000 clones, approximately 97% seen once. The source material was T cells isolated from PBMCs. Receptors originate from a human donor in good health.

The J gene is TRBJ2-7, the V gene TRBV6-5, with 13 bases fitting TRBD2. Looked up from germline, CDR1 is MNHEY and CDR2 is SVGAGI. The CDR3 runs 16 residues. Unmatched junction bases numbered 9, after V lost 0 bases and J lost 10 bases. The DNA of the CDR3 is TGTGCCAGCAGTTACTCCAATCCAGGACTAGCGGGAGTACAGTACTTC. Protein sequence: CASSYSNPGLAGVQYF.

The chain combines TRBV27 with TRBJ2-1; 9 positions match TRBD2. Germline CDR1 reads MNHEY; CDR2 reads SMNVEV (reference sequence). The CDR3 length is 18 residues. V dropped 0 bases and J dropped 7; count of bases not matched to a gene: 13. The CDR3 sequence: CASSLSPVVAGARNEQFF. CDR3 sequence (DNA): TGTGCCAGCAGTTTATCCCCAGTTGTAGCGGGGGCTAGGAATGAGCAGTTCTTC.

V is TRBV10-2 and J is TRBJ2-1, with TRBD2 matching 9 bases. Germline V gene data show CDR1 as WSHSY and CDR2 as SAAADI. V was clipped by 6 bases and J by 6 bases; unmatched bases: 9. This CDR3 has 15 residues. The CDR3 DNA reads as TGCGCCAGCAGGGACAGCGGGGGGAGGGGCAATGAGCAGTTCTTC. Protein: CASRDSGGRGNEQFF.

The rearrangement links TRBV7-9 to TRBJ2-5; 7 bases fit TRBD2. The J segment lost 4 bases and the V segment lost 2 bases, leaving 10 bases of the junction unmatched. The CDR3 is 16 residues long. Germline V gene data show CDR1 as SEHNR and CDR2 as FQNEAQ (reference sequence). CDR3 DNA: TGTGCCAGCAGCTTATTGATGAGCAGGGAGGGAGAGACCCAGTACTTC. The encoded protein is CASSLLMSREGETQYF.

The V call is TRBV7-6, the J call TRBJ2-6, with D hard to call. The germline CDR1 and CDR2 sequences are SGHVS and FNYEAQ. This CDR3 spans 17 amino acids. The V end lost 2 bases, the J end lost 0 bases, and 11 bases lay between the germline ends. CDR3 bases: TGTGCCAGCAGCTTATGGGCAGACCGCTCTGGGGCCAACGTCCTGACTTTC. Translated: CASSLWADRSGANVLTF. Based on the CDR3 plus reference TRBV7-6 and TRBJ2-6, the full variable domain is GAGVSQSPRYKVTKRGQDVALRCDPISGHVSLYWYRQALGQGPEFLTYFNYEAQQDKSGLPNDRFSAERPEGSISTLTIQRTEQRDSAMYRCASSLWADRSGANVLTFGAGSRLTVL.

This chain links TRBV14 with TRBJ2-3; weak D call: TRBD2 (5 bases). V lost 3 bases, J lost 2 bases, and 18 bases lay in between. The CDR3 loop spans 17 amino acids. The germline CDR1 and CDR2 sequences are SGHDN and FVKESK. The CDR3 nucleotides read TGTGCCAGCAGCCAGACCCGGGGATTCCCCCACACAGATACGCAGTATTTT. Residues: CASSQTRGFPHTDTQYF.

The chain recombines TRBV6-4 with TRBJ2-5, with 11 bases fitting TRBD2. This CDR3 spans 15 amino acids. Losses at the gene ends were 4 bases for V and 4 bases for J; bases not matched to a gene: 5. CDR1 MRHNA and CDR2 SNTAGT come from the germline V gene. CDR3 sequence reads: CASSAGTSGGETQYF. DNA of the CDR3: TGTGCCAGCAGTGCCGGGACTAGCGGAGGAGAGACCCAGTACTTC.

The chain is built from TRBV2 and TRBJ2-3; a possible D gene is TRBD1 (6 bases). Germline CDR1 reads SNHLY; CDR2 reads FYNNEI. The CDR3 runs 19 residues. V lost 4 bases and J 1 base, leaving 24 bases between the germline ends. CDR3 in amino acids: CASSVDFGGGAKGTDTQYF. As DNA, the CDR3 is TGTGCCAGCAGTGTGGATTTCGGTGGGGGCGCAAAGGGCACAGATACGCAGTATTTT.

V gene TRBV5-1 combines with J gene TRBJ2-3, with 9 nucleotides matching TRBD2. Per germline, CDR1 SGHRS and CDR2 YFSETQ. V shed 1 base, J shed 3 bases, and the junction held 9 bases outside the gene matches. This CDR3 comprises 17 residues. In DNA form, the CDR3 reads TGCGCCAGCAGCTTGACTAGCGGGCCTACCAAGACAGATACGCAGTATTTT. Amino acid sequence: CASSLTSGPTKTDTQYF.

The chain combines TRBV19 with TRBJ1-3; TRBD1 aligns across 9 bases. V shed 10 bases, J shed 3 bases, and the junction held 16 bases outside the gene matches. The CDR3 runs 17 residues. CDR1 is LNHDA, CDR2 SQIVND, per germline (reference sequence). CDR3 residues: CATSRTKQGAFGNTIYF. CDR3 nucleotides: TGTGCCACCAGTAGGACAAAACAGGGGGCATTTGGAAACACCATATATTTT.

The rearrangement joins TRBV5-1 to TRBJ1-4, with a tentative D call TRBD1 (5 bases). CDR1 and CDR2 from the germline V gene are SGHRS and YFSETQ. V was trimmed by 4 bases and J by 8 bases, leaving 18 bases between them. The CDR3 is 15 amino acids. The CDR3 region is CASSPREGLTEKLFF. Written as DNA, the CDR3 is TGCGCCAGCAGCCCCCGGGAGGGGTTGACCGAAAAACTGTTTTTT.

The chain is built from TRBV29-1 and TRBJ1-1, with D maybe TRBD1 (6 bases). The V gene's germline CDR1 is SQVTM and CDR2 ANQGSEA. The CDR3 spans 12 residues. The DNA of the CDR3 is TGCATCGCACAGGGAAGGGGCACTGAAGCTTTCTTT. Its translation is CIAQGRGTEAFF.

The chain is built from TRBV28 and TRBJ2-5, with 7 bases identical to TRBD2. The CDR3 has 20 amino acids. Germline values: CDR1 MDHEN, CDR2 SYDVKM. V dropped 3 bases and J dropped 1; count of bases not matched to a gene: 20. For the CDR3, the DNA is TGTGCCAGCAGTTTTCTAGTTTCGACTAGCCGGAGAGGCCGCCAAGAGACCCAGTACTTC. Protein sequence: CASSFLVSTSRRGRQETQYF.

V gene TRBV29-1 combines with J gene TRBJ2-7, with 12 bases matching TRBD1. There are 13 residues in the CDR3. The germline V gene has CDR1 SQVTM and CDR2 ANQGSEA. After removal of 7 bases from V and 4 bases from J, the junction contained 5 bases not matched to a gene. The CDR3, as DNA: TGCAGCGGGGGACAGGGGGCAAATTACGAGCAGTACTTC. Its protein is CSGGQGANYEQYF.

J is TRBJ1-5 and V is TRBV4-1; D ambiguous. Germline-derived CDR1 and CDR2 are MGHRA and YSYEKL. This CDR3 spans 17 amino acids. Deletions cut 0 bases from V and 4 bases from J, with 16 bases between. The CDR3 DNA follows: TGCGCCAGCAGCCAAGATCTCACGATGACGGGTAATCAGCCCCAGCATTTT. Amino acid sequence: CASSQDLTMTGNQPQHF.

This clone was counted only a few times. The V and J genes are TRBV11-3 and TRBJ2-7; D perhaps matches TRBD1 (5 bases). Germline CDR1 SGHNT, CDR2 YENEEA. With 5 bases removed from V and 3 bases from J, the gap between germline ends came to 5 bases. The CDR3 runs 11 residues. The CDR3 coding sequence is TGTGCCAGCAGCAGGGGCTACGAGCAGTACTTC. Translating gives CASSRGYEQYF.

This sequence joins TRBV4-2 and TRBJ2-7, with TRBD2 matching 8 bases. Germline V gene sequence: CDR1 LGHNA, CDR2 YNFKEQ. This CDR3 region has 16 residues. Unmatched junction bases numbered 6, after V lost 0 bases and J lost 2 bases. CDR3 in amino acids: CASSQELAVDAYEQYF. DNA of the CDR3: TGTGCCAGCAGCCAAGAACTAGCGGTGGATGCCTACGAGCAGTACTTC.

This chain connects TRBV9 to TRBJ1-2, with 7 bases fitting TRBD1. Germline trimming cut 4 bases from V and 2 bases from J; bases unmatched to any gene: 5. The CDR3 totals 14 residues. Germline values: CDR1 SGDLS, CDR2 YYNGEE. Here the CDR3 reads CASSIMTGNYGYTF. The CDR3 nucleotides read TGTGCCAGCAGCATAATGACAGGGAACTATGGCTACACCTTC. Supplemented by reference TRBV9 and TRBJ1-2, the full variable domain reads DSGVTQTPKHLITATGQRVTLRCSPRSGDLSVYWYQQSLDQGLQFLIQYYNGEERAKGNILERFSAQQFPDLHSELNLSSLELGDSALYFCASSIMTGNYGYTFGSGTRLTVV.

The count of this clone is one. The rearrangement joins TRBV4-2 to TRBJ1-2; perhaps TRBD1 as D (6 bases). Trimming stripped 1 base from V and 3 bases from J, with 21 bases between. CDR3 length: 18 residues. The germline V gene encodes CDR1 LGHNA and CDR2 YNFKEQ. CDR3 in amino acids: CASSQVQGRGQGHYGYTF. The CDR3 DNA reads TGTGCCAGCAGCCAAGTTCAGGGGAGGGGCCAGGGTCACTATGGCTACACCTTC.

This clone appeared once. V gene TRBV25-1 combines with J gene TRBJ2-1; TRBD1 matches at 7 bases. The CDR3 contains 15 residues. Germline V gene data show CDR1 as MGHDK and CDR2 as SYGVNS. After removal of 3 bases from V and 10 bases from J, the junction contained 12 bases not matched to a gene. The CDR3 loop reads CASSDSKGAFLEQFF. DNA of the CDR3: TGTGCCAGCAGTGATTCAAAGGGGGCGTTTTTGGAGCAGTTCTTC. The variable domain in full, completed from reference TRBV25-1 and TRBJ2-1, reads EADIYQTPRYLVIGTGKKITLECSQTMGHDKMYWYQQDPGMELHLIHYSYGVNSTEKGDLSSESTVSRIRTEHFPLTLESARPSHTSQYLCASSDSKGAFLEQFFGPGTRLTVL.